This T cell receptor (beta chain) was captured in a study of identical twins. One entry per CDR3 protein, called by TCRdb with MiXCR from the 5' RACE reads. The table lists 1.5 million to 2 million distinct CDR3 sequences, under 35% of them singletons, with 0.25% to 0.3% in the top ten. V lost 5 bases, J lost 3 bases, and 5 bases stayed unmatched. CDR1 and CDR2 from the germline V gene are DFQATT and SNEGSKA (reference sequence). This CDR3 has 13 amino acids. The sample taken for sequencing was cord blood. This clonotype originated in a newborn girl in good health. J is TRBJ2-5 and V is TRBV20-1; 8 bases line up with TRBD2. Written as DNA, the CDR3 is TGCAGTGCTTCCGGGGGGGCCGAAGAGACCCAGTACTTC. Protein: CSASGGAEETQYF.